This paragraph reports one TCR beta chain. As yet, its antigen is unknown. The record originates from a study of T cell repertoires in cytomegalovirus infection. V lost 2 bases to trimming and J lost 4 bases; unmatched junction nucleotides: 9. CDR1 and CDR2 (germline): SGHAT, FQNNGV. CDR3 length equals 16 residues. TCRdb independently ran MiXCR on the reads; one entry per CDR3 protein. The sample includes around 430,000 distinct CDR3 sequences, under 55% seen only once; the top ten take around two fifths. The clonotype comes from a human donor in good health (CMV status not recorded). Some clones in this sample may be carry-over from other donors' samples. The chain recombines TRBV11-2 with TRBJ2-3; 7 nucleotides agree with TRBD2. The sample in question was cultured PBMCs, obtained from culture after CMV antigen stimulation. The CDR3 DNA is TGTGCCAGCAGCTTACTAACGGGAGGATGGGCAGATACGCAGTATTTT. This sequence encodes CASSLLTGGWADTQYF.